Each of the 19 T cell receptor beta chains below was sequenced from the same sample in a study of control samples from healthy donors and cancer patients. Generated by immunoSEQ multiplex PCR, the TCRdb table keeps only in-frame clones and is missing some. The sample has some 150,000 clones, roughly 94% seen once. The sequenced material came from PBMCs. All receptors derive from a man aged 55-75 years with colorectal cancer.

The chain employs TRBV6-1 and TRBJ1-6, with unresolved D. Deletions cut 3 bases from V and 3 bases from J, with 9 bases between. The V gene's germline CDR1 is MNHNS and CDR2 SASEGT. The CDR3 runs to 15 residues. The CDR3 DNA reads TGTGCCAGCAGTGACAAAGACTACTATAATTCACCCCTCCACTTT. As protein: CASSDKDYYNSPLHF.

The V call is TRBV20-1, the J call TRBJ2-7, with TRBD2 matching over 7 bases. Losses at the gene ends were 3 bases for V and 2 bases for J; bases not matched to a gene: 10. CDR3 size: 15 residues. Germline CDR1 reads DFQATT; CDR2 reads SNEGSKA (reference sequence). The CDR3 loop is CSASSSGVPTYEQYF. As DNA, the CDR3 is TGCAGTGCTAGTTCCAGCGGGGTCCCAACCTACGAGCAGTACTTC.

CDR3 amino acids: CATSAQRGVNTEAFF. The CDR3 DNA follows: TGTGCCACCAGTGCCCAAAGGGGGGTGAACACTGAAGCTTTCTTT. The J gene is TRBJ1-1, the V gene TRBV24-1; tentatively, D is TRBD1 (6 bases). Germline V gives CDR1 KGHDR, CDR2 SFDVKD. V was trimmed by 5 bases and J by 0 bases, leaving 12 bases between them. CDR3 length: 15 amino acids.

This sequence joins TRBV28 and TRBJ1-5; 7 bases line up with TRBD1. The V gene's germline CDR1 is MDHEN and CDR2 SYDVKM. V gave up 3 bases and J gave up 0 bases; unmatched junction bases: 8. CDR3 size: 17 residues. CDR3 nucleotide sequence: TGTGCCAGCAGTTTGGGGGGAGGACAGGCTAGCAATCAGCCCCAGCATTTT. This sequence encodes CASSLGGGQASNQPQHF.

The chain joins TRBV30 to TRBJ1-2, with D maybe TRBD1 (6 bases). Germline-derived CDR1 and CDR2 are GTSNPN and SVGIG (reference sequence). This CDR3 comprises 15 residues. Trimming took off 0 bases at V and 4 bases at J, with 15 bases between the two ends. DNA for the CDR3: TGTGCCTGGAGTGTACAAGGGGGGGAAGGCTATGGCTACACCTTC. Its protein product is CAWSVQGGEGYGYTF.

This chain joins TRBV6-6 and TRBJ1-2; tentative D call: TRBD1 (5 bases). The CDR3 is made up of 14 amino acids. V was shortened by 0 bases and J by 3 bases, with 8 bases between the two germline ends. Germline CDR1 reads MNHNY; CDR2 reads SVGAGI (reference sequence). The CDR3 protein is CASSYSGEDYGYTF. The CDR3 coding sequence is TGTGCCAGCAGTTACTCGGGGGAAGACTATGGCTACACCTTC.

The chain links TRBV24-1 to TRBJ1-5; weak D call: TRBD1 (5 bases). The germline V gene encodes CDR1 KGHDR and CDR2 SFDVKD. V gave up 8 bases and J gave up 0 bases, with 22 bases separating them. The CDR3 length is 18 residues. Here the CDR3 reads CATTRKGLLTGSNQPQHF. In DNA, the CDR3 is TGTGCCACCACCCGGAAGGGGTTACTTACAGGTAGCAATCAGCCCCAGCATTTT.

The CDR3 protein is CATEGLMNTEAFF. The CDR3 DNA sequence: TGTGCCACCGAGGGACTTATGAACACTGAAGCTTTCTTT. The chain combines TRBV2 with TRBJ1-1, with D perhaps TRBD1 (5 bases). The CDR3 covers 13 residues. Germline V gene data show CDR1 as SNHLY and CDR2 as FYNNEI. The V end lost 10 bases, the J end lost 0 bases, and 12 bases lay between the germline ends.

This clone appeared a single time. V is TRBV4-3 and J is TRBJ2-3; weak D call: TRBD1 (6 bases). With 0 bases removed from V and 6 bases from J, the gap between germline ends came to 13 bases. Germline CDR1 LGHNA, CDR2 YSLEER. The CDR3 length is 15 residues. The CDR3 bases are TGCGCCAGCAGCCAAGATCCCAGGGGTTCGGATACGCAGTATTTT. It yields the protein CASSQDPRGSDTQYF.

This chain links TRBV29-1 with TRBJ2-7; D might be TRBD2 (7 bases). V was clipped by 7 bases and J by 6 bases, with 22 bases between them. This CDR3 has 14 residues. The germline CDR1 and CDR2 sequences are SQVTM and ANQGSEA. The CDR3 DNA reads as TGCAGCGCCGGGCCCGGGGGGCCGACGAGCGAGCAGTACTTC. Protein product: CSAGPGGPTSEQYF.

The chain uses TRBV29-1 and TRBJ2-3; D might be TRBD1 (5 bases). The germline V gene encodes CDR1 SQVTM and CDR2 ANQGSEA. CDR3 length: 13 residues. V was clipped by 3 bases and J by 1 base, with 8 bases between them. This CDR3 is CSVEEQGTDTQYF. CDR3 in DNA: TGCAGCGTTGAGGAACAGGGCACAGATACGCAGTATTTT.

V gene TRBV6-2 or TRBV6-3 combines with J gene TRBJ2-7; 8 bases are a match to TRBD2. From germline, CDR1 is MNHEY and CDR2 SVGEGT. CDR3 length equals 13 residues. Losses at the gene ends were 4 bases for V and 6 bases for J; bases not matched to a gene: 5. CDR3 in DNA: TGTGCCAGCAGTTGGGGCGGGGGGCGCGAGCAGTACTTC. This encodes CASSWGGGREQYF.

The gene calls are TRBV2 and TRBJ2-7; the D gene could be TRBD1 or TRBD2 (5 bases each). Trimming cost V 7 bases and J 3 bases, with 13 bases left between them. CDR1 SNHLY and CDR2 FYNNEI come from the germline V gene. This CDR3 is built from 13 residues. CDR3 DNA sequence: TGTGCCAGCACATCCACGGGGCGCTACGAGCAGTACTTC. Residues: CASTSTGRYEQYF.

This CDR3 reads CSVDRRTNYGYTF. CDR3 bases: TGCAGCGTTGATCGGAGAACTAACTATGGCTACACCTTC. The V and J genes are TRBV29-1 and TRBJ1-2; D not resolved. Trimming pared 3 bases from V and 0 bases from J, leaving 8 bases between. Looked up from germline, CDR1 is SQVTM and CDR2 is ANQGSEA. This CDR3 region has 13 residues.

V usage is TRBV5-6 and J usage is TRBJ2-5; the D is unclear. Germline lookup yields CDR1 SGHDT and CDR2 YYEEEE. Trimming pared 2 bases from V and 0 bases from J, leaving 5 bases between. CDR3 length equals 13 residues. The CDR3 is CASSFEYQETQYF. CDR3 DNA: TGTGCCAGCAGCTTTGAGTACCAAGAGACCCAGTACTTC. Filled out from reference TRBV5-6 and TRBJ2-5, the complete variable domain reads DAGVTQSPTHLIKTRGQQVTLRCSPKSGHDTVSWYQQALGQGPQFIFQYYEEEERQRGNFPDRFSGHQFPNYSSELNVNALLLGDSALYLCASSFEYQETQYFGPGTRLLVL.

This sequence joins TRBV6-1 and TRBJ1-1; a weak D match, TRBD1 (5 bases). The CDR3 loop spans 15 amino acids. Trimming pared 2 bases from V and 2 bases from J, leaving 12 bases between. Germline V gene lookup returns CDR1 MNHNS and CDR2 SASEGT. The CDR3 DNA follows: TGTGCCAGCAGTGAACAGGGCACCGGAAACACTGAAGCTTTCTTT. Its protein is CASSEQGTGNTEAFF.

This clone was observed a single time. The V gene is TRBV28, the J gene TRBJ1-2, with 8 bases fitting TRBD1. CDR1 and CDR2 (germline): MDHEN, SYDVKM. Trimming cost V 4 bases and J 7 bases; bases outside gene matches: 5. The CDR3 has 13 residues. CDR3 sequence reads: CASSSQQGGGYTF. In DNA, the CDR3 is TGTGCCAGCAGTTCTCAACAGGGGGGTGGCTACACCTTC.

CDR3 in DNA: TGTGCCAGCAGTTTAACAGGGGACGAGCAGTACTTC. Amino acids: CASSLTGDEQYF. The rearrangement links TRBV27 to TRBJ2-7; 7 bases are a match to TRBD1. This CDR3 has 12 residues. After removal of 2 bases from V and 5 bases from J, the junction contained 0 bases not matched to a gene. Germline CDR1 and CDR2: MNHEY and SMNVEV (reference sequence).

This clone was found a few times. The CDR3 DNA reads as TGTGCCAGCAGCGTAAGGCCAGAGAACACTGAAGCTTTCTTT. Translating it yields CASSVRPENTEAFF. The chain couples TRBV9 to TRBJ1-1; D is uncertain. Trimming shortened V by 1 base and J by 1 base, and 8 bases separated the two germline ends. This CDR3 is built from 14 residues. CDR1 and CDR2 (germline): SGDLS, YYNGEE.